This T cell receptor beta chain was obtained from a study of T-cell memory formation after mild COVID-19. For the study at large: TCR clusters largely stayed donor specific. Study-wide findings and caveats: Pre-infection memory held some responding clones, suggesting pre-existing cross-reactive T cells responded.

TCRdb reanalysed the 5' RACE reads using MiXCR and keeps one entry per CDR3 protein. The sample records fewer than 150,000 distinct CDR3 sequences, over 15% being singletons. The sample holds a few counts of this clonotype. What it binds is unknown. CDR1 DFQATT and CDR2 SNEGSKA come from the germline V gene (reference sequence). The CDR3 contains 13 residues. Trimming took off 3 bases at V and 5 bases at J, with 13 bases between the two ends. This TCR was sampled from a man aged 18-30 years who had mild COVID-19 (a few samples of this study predate the infection). Cell type and time point are not known. Sequencing was carried out using PBMCs or a T cell subset sorted from them (not recorded which). J is TRBJ2-5 and V is TRBV20-1; no firm D call. CDR3: CSASPDPGETQYF. The CDR3 bases are TGCAGTGCTAGTCCGGACCCCGGGGAGACCCAGTACTTC.